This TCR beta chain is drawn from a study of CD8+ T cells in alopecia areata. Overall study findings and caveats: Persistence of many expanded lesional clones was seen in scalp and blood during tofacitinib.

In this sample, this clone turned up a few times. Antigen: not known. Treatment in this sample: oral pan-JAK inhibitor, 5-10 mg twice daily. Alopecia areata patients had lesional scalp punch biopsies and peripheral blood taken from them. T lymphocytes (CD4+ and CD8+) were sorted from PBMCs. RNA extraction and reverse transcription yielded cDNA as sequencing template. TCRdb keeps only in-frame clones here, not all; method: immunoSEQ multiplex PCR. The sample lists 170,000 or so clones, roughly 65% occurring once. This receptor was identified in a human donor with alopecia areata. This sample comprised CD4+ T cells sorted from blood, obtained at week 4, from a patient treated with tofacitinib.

The CDR3 DNA reads as TGTGCCACCAGCAGAGATATTATTTCCGCCCGGTTCTTT. It codes for CATSRDIISARFF. The chain couples TRBV15 to TRBJ1-1, with D unresolved. V lost 0 bases, J lost 14 bases, and 16 bases lay in between. This CDR3 is 13 amino acids long. From germline, CDR1 is LNHNV and CDR2 YYDKDF (reference sequence).